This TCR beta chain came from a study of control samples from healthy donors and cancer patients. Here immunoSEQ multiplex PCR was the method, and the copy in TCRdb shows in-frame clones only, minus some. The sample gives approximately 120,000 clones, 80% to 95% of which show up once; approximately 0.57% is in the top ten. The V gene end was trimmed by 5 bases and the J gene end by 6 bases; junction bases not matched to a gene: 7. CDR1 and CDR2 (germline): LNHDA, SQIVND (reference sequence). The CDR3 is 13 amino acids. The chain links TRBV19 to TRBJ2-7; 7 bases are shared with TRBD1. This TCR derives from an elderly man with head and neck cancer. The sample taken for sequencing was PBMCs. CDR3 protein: CASSAKTGSEQYF. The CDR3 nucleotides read TGTGCCAGTAGTGCAAAGACAGGGAGCGAGCAGTACTTC.